The clone carrying this TCR beta chain was picked up one time. The antigen remains unidentified. Gene names refer to mouse genes. The read comes to an end 1 residue before the CDR3 does, leaving the germline J gene to fill in the end. The method was immunoSEQ multiplex PCR; TCRdb's version includes in-frame clones alone and lacks a portion of them. The table records around 51,000 clones, approximately 70% of them present only once. The CDR3 consists of 13 residues. V lost 4 bases to trimming and J lost 4 bases; unmatched junction nucleotides: 1. CDR1 and CDR2 from the germline V gene are SNHLY and FYNGKV (reference sequence). The sample belongs to a study of tissue T cells after allogeneic stem cell transplantation. Findings and limits, study-wide: Shared clones across patients were few; motif clustering revealed tissue-specific shared signatures.

The specimen was sorted cells pooled from one or two spleens. The TCR comes from a pool of C57BL/6 mice in good health. The J gene is TRBJ2-4, the V gene TRBV3, with TRBD2 matching over 8 bases. The covered CDR3 bases are TGTGCCAGCAGCTCGGACTGGGAAAACACCTTGTAC. Its translation: CASSSDWENTLY. The full-length CDR3 reads as CASSSDWENTLYF. Filled out from reference TRBV3 and TRBJ2-4, the complete variable domain reads GPKVLQIPSHQIIDMGQMVTLNCDPVSNHLYFYWYKQILGQQMEFLVNFYNGKVMEKSKLFKDQFSVERPDGSYFTLKIQPTALEDSAVYFCASSSDWENTLYFGAGTRLSVL.